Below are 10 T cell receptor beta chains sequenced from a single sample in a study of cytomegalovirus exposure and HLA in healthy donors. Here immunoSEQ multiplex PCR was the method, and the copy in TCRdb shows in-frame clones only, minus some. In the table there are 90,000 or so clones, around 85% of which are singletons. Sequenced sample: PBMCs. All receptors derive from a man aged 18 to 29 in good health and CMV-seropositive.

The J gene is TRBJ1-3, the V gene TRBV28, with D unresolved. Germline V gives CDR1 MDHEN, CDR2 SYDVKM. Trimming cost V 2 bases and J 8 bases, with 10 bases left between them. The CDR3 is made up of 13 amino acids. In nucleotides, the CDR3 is TGTGCCAGCAGTTTAGGCCAGGAAGACACCATATATTTT. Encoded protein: CASSLGQEDTIYF.

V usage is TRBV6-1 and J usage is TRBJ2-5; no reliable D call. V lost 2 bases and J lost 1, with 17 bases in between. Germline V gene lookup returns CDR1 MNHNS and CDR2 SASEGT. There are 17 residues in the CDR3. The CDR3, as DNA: TGTGCCAGCAGTGAATTCTCAGGCGCGCCTTCCCAAGAGACCCAGTACTTC. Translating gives CASSEFSGAPSQETQYF.

CDR3 residues: CSVEGSGSGTDTQYF. CDR3 DNA sequence: TGCAGCGTTGAGGGTAGCGGGAGCGGCACAGATACGCAGTATTTT. The chain employs TRBV29-1 and TRBJ2-3; 9 bases align to TRBD2. CDR3 length: 15 residues. Germline V gene sequence: CDR1 SQVTM, CDR2 ANQGSEA. Trimming took 3 bases from V and 1 from J; bases not matched to a gene: 5.

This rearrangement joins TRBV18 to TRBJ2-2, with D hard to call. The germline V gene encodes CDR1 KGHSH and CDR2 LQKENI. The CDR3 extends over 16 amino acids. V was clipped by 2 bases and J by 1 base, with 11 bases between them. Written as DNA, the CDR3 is TGTGCCAGCTCACCAAACGCAGAAAGGAACACCGGGGAGCTGTTTTTT. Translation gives CASSPNAERNTGELFF.

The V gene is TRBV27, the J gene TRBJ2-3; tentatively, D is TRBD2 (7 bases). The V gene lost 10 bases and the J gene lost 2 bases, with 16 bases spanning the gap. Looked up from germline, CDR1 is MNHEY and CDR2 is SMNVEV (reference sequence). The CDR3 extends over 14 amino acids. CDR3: CATARGAFTDTQYF. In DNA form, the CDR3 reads TGTGCCACCGCCCGGGGGGCCTTCACAGATACGCAGTATTTT.

CDR3 nucleotides: TGTGCCAGCAGCCCCCTATCGGGAGGGCGCACAGATACGCAGTATTTT. It encodes CASSPLSGGRTDTQYF. The rearrangement joins TRBV27 to TRBJ2-3; 8 nucleotides agree with TRBD2. The CDR3 is 16 amino acids. Germline V CDR1 and CDR2: MNHEY, SMNVEV (reference sequence). The trim removed 6 bases at V and 1 base at J, leaving 9 bases unmatched.

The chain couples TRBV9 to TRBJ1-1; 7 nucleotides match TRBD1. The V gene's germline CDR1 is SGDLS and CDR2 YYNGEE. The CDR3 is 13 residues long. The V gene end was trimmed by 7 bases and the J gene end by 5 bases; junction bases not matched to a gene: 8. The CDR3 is CASSPTGRTEAFF. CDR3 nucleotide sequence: TGTGCCAGCTCTCCGACAGGGCGGACTGAAGCTTTCTTT.

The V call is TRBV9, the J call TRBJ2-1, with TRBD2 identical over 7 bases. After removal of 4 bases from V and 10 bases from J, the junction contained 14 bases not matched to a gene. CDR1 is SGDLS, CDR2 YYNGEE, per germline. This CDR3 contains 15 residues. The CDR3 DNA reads TGTGCCAGCAGCCCTGGCGGCGGGAGTCCTTACGAGCAGTTCTTC. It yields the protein CASSPGGGSPYEQFF.

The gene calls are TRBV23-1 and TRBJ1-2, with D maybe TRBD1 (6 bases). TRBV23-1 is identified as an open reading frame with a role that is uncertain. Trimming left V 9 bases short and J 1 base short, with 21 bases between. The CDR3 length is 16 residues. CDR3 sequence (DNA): TGCGCCAGATTACATCGACAGGCGAAAGGTAACTATGGCTACACCTTC. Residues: CARLHRQAKGNYGYTF.

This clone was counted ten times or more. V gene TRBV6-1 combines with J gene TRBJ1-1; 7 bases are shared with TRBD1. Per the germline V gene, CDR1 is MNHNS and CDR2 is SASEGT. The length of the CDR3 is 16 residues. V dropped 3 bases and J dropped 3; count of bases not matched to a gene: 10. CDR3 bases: TGTGCCAGCAGTGACACAGGGGTTTCGGGGGACACTGAAGCTTTCTTT. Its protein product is CASSDTGVSGDTEAFF.